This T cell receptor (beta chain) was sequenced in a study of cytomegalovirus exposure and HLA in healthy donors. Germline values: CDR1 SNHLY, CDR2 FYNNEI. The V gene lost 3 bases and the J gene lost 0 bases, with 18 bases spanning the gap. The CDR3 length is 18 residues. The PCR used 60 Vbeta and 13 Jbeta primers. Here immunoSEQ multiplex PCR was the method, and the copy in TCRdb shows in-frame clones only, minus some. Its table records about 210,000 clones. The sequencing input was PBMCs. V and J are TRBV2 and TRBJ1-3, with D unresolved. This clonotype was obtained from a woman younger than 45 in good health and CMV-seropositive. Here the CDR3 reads CASSDLAYGGGSGNTIYF. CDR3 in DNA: TGTGCCAGCAGTGACCTGGCATACGGCGGTGGCTCTGGAAACACCATATATTTT.